This is a list of T cell receptor beta chains from one sample in a study of blood T cell repertoires in COVID-19. Measured with immunoSEQ multiplex PCR; TCRdb has only the in-frame clones, and not every one. The repertoire consists of 340,000 or so clones, with more than 75% occurring once and the leading ten covering 1%. The sequenced sample consisted of peripheral blood. The origin of the receptors is a man aged 50-59 years with active or convalescent COVID-19. CDR3s include the opening cysteine and the closing phenylalanine or tryptophan. A D gene is named only where the DNA matches it firmly. Clone size appears in some rows only: once, few, many, or a class for an expanded clone.

d_gene,j_gene,v_gene,abundance,CDR3aa,CDR3nt
TRBD2,TRBJ2-7,TRBV3-1/TRBV3-2,.,CASSPTSGYVEQYF,TGTGCCAGCAGCCCGACTAGCGGATACGTGGAGCAGTACTTC
TRBD1,TRBJ1-4,TRBV11-2,once,CASSPGQGMEKLFF,TGTGCCAGCAGCCCGGGACAGGGAATGGAAAAACTGTTTTTT
TRBD1,TRBJ1-6,TRBV30,.,CAWGGQGNSPLHF,TGTGCCTGGGGGGGACAGGGCAATTCACCCCTCCACTTT
.,TRBJ2-2,TRBV7-2,.,CASSLVVRVGSGELFF,TGTGCCAGCAGCTTAGTAGTCAGGGTCGGGTCCGGGGAGCTGTTTTTT
TRBD1,TRBJ1-5,TRBV30,.,CAWGGQIESQPQHF,TGTGCCTGGGGGGGACAGATCGAAAGTCAGCCCCAGCATTTT
TRBD1,TRBJ1-2,TRBV20-1,.,CSADRGGGYTF,TGCAGTGCAGACAGGGGCGGCGGCTACACCTTC
.,TRBJ2-3,TRBV5-6,once,CASSPLRPGATDTQYF,TGTGCCAGCAGCCCATTACGCCCAGGGGCCACAGATACGCAGTATTTT
TRBD2,TRBJ2-7,TRBV5-4,.,CASSLGGLAGGRIYEQYF,TGTGCCAGCAGCTTGGGGGGACTAGCGGGAGGGAGAATCTACGAGCAGTACTTC
TRBD1,TRBJ1-3,TRBV14,.,CASSPRTGDGNTIYF,TGTGCCAGCAGCCCTCGAACAGGGGATGGAAACACCATATATTTT
.,TRBJ2-1,TRBV24-1,.,CATSDSTEVLYNEQFF,TGTGCCACCAGTGATTCGACTGAAGTGCTGTACAATGAGCAGTTCTTC
TRBD1,TRBJ2-5,TRBV28,.,CASSLSGTGKKTQYF,TGTGCCAGCAGTTTATCAGGGACAGGGAAAAAGACCCAGTACTTC
TRBD2,TRBJ2-7,TRBV5-1,.,CASSAGTTTYEQYF,TGCGCCAGCAGCGCCGGGACTACCACCTACGAGCAGTACTTC
.,TRBJ1-5,TRBV7-2,.,CASSSNAGTGQPQHF,TGTGCCAGCAGCTCGAACGCGGGGACGGGGCAGCCCCAGCATTTT
.,TRBJ2-7,TRBV7-8,once,CASTLYQAGPVYEQYF,TGTGCCAGCACCCTCTACCAAGCAGGGCCAGTTTACGAGCAGTACTTC